This entry features one T cell receptor beta chain sequence. Its specificity is unknown. This sample is part of a study of OX40 agonist ivuxolimab in advanced cancers. Points from the study as a whole: CD8+ T cells (on average) carried more expanded clones than CD4+ T cells.

Produced via immunoSEQ multiplex PCR; TCRdb's table is partial and in-frame only. The sample comprises tens of thousands of clones, approximately 85% of which are singletons, and 2% to 3% rests with the top ten. CDR1 and CDR2 (germline): SGHNT, YYREEE (reference sequence). This CDR3 is built from 15 residues. V lost 0 bases to trimming and J lost 1 base; unmatched junction nucleotides: 1. Sequenced material: CD4+ or CD8+ T cells sorted from blood, taken in a trial of the OX40 agonist ivuxolimab. J is TRBJ2-5 and V is TRBV5-4; 9 bases agree with TRBD2. The TCR originated in an adult with an advanced solid tumor such as melanoma, head and neck, liver or kidney cancer. The CDR3 DNA is TGTGCCAGCAGCTTGGGGCGGGGGGGCCAAGAGACCCAGTACTTC. This gives the protein CASSLGRGGQETQYF.